This passage covers 27 T cell receptor beta chains from one sample sequenced in a study of read filtering for tumor transcriptome and immune sequencing. From 300 to 450 ng of RNA, a library with molecular barcoded alpha/delta and beta/gamma adaptors was made. TCRdb passed the reads through MiXCR, listing each CDR3 protein once. The repertoire holds approximately 140,000 distinct CDR3 sequences, with over 10% as singletons. Material for sequencing was a population of CD138-negative cells sorted from bone marrow. The receptors stem from a donor at least 40 years old with multiple myeloma.

In this sample, this clonotype turned up a few times. A much larger clone differs from this one at a single base, so this may be a read error. The genes are TRBV24-1 and TRBJ2-1; D ambiguous. The V gene lost 1 base and the J gene lost 10 bases, with 10 bases spanning the gap. The CDR3 extends over 13 amino acids. Germline CDR1 and CDR2: KGHDR and SFDVKD. CDR3 coding DNA: TGTGCCACCAGTGATTTCTATTTTCAGGAGCAGTTCTTC. Its protein product is CATSDFYFQEQFF.

The chain is built from TRBV13 and TRBJ1-3; 7 bases fit TRBD1. This CDR3 is built from 13 residues. Germline CDR1 and CDR2: PRHDT and FYEKMQ (reference sequence). The V segment lost 10 bases and the J segment 11 bases; nucleotides outside the gene matches: 14. The CDR3 nucleotides read TGTGCCACCAAAGCCTTGTCAGGGGGATCCATATATTTT. Translation: CATKALSGGSIYF.

The sample holds many counts of this clonotype. The chain uses TRBV29-1 and TRBJ2-1; D might be TRBD2 (7 bases). The CDR3 consists of 15 residues. Between the trimmed V and J ends, which lost 3 bases and 6 bases, there was a span of 18 bases. Germline V gene lookup returns CDR1 SQVTM and CDR2 ANQGSEA. The CDR3 sequence is CSVDGVGGPSNEQFF. In nucleotides, the CDR3 is TGCAGCGTTGATGGGGTCGGGGGGCCGAGCAATGAGCAGTTCTTC.

This clonotype was recorded at least ten times. The V call is TRBV5-4, the J call TRBJ2-1; TRBD2 matches 8 bases. Germline values: CDR1 SGHNT, CDR2 YYREEE (reference sequence). The CDR3 consists of 15 residues. The trim removed 5 bases at V and 0 bases at J, leaving 4 bases unmatched. The CDR3 region has the DNA TGTGCCAGCAGATATCGGGGGGGCTCCTACAATGAGCAGTTCTTC. It translates to CASRYRGGSYNEQFF.

This clonotype was found many times. CDR3 bases: TGCAGCGTTGGGGGACTAGCGGGAGCGAGGGGGGCCAACGTCCTGACTTTC. The encoded protein is CSVGGLAGARGANVLTF. The gene calls are TRBV29-1 and TRBJ2-6, with TRBD2 matching 14 bases. V shed 4 bases, J shed 4 bases, and the junction held 6 bases outside the gene matches. Per germline, CDR1 SQVTM and CDR2 ANQGSEA. The CDR3 contains 17 residues.

This clonotype was detected many times. The chain has TRBV13 and TRBJ2-7; D might be TRBD1 (6 bases). V dropped 5 bases and J dropped 2 bases, with 13 bases sitting between them. The CDR3 is 14 amino acids. CDR1 is PRHDT, CDR2 FYEKMQ, per germline (reference sequence). CDR3 in amino acids: CASSLWTEAYEQYF. CDR3 nucleotides: TGTGCCAGCAGCCTCTGGACAGAGGCCTACGAGCAGTACTTC.

This rearrangement joins TRBV12-3 or TRBV12-4 to TRBJ1-1; the D gene is possibly TRBD1 (5 bases). V was pared by 5 bases and J by 0 bases, with 19 bases between. The CDR3 runs to 17 residues. The CDR3 DNA sequence: TGTGCCAGCAGTCGAGCCGGGGGAAAGGTAATGAACACTGAAGCTTTCTTT. Translation gives CASSRAGGKVMNTEAFF.

This clonotype was recorded at least ten times. This chain connects TRBV4-1 to TRBJ1-1, with D unresolved. Trimming cost V 1 base and J 0 bases, with 6 bases left between them. The CDR3 loop spans 14 amino acids. CDR1 is MGHRA and CDR2 is YSYEKL in the germline V gene. CDR3 protein: CASSQGPMNTEAFF. For the CDR3, the DNA is TGCGCCAGCAGCCAAGGGCCAATGAACACTGAAGCTTTCTTT.

J is TRBJ2-7 and V is TRBV7-2; possible D gene TRBD2, 6 bases. This CDR3 has 15 amino acids. CDR1 and CDR2 from the germline V gene are SGHTA and FQGNSA. The V end was cut by 5 bases, the J end by 3 bases, with 17 bases between. CDR3 protein: CASSPGLTLNYEQYF. CDR3 coding DNA: TGTGCCAGCAGCCCAGGACTAACTCTAAACTACGAGCAGTACTTC.

This clonotype was seen at least ten times. This chain uses TRBV6-2 or TRBV6-3 with TRBJ2-3, with TRBD1 as a possible D gene (6 bases). CDR1 and CDR2 (germline): MNHEY, SVGEGT. This CDR3 is built from 15 residues. The ends were cut back, 2 bases at V and 0 bases at J, with 9 bases in the middle. CDR3: CASSYPGQSTDTQYF. The CDR3 nucleotides are TGTGCCAGCAGTTACCCAGGACAGAGCACAGATACGCAGTATTTT.

This clonotype was seen repeatedly, ten times or more. The chain combines TRBV29-1 with TRBJ1-1, with 8 bases that match TRBD1. The CDR3 is 11 amino acids. V lost 7 bases to trimming and J lost 8 bases; unmatched junction nucleotides: 6. The germline CDR1 and CDR2 sequences are SQVTM and ANQGSEA. This chain's CDR3 is CSAHGQGEAFF. CDR3 DNA: TGCAGCGCCCACGGACAGGGAGAAGCTTTCTTT. Looking up the rest from reference TRBV29-1 and TRBJ1-1 gives the full variable domain: SAVISQKPSRDICQRGTSLTIQCQVDSQVTMMFWYRQQPGQSLTLIATANQGSEATYESGFVIDKFPISRPNLTFSTLTVSNMSPEDSSIYLCSAHGQGEAFFGQGTRLTVV.

With regard to this clonotype: This may be a read error: a much more frequent sequence differs by one nucleotide. The V and J genes are TRBV29-1 and TRBJ2-2; the D gene is possibly TRBD2 (6 bases). The germline CDR1 and CDR2 sequences are SQVTM and ANQGSEA. This CDR3 has 12 amino acids. V dropped 4 bases and J dropped 5 bases, with 8 bases sitting between them. CDR3 bases: TGCAGCGTTGGGGCGGGGACCGGGGAGCTGTTTTTT. Residues: CSVGAGTGELFF.

This clonotype showed up many times. The chain uses TRBV4-1 and TRBJ1-5, with a tentative D call TRBD1 (5 bases). The CDR3 runs to 14 residues. Per the germline V gene, CDR1 is MGHRA and CDR2 is YSYEKL. Trimming pared 4 bases from V and 4 bases from J, leaving 11 bases between. CDR3 in DNA: TGCGCCAGCAGCCGAAATGAGGGGAATCAGCCCCAGCATTTT. Translation gives CASSRNEGNQPQHF.

There are many counts of this clonotype. The chain links TRBV15 to TRBJ2-3; D may be TRBD1 (6 bases). The CDR3 is made up of 15 amino acids. V dropped 0 bases and J dropped 6 bases, with 13 bases sitting between them. The V gene's germline CDR1 is LNHNV and CDR2 YYDKDF (reference sequence). The CDR3 reads CATSREAAGADTQYF. CDR3 in DNA: TGTGCCACCAGCAGAGAAGCGGCAGGGGCGGATACGCAGTATTTT. The whole variable domain, remainder taken from reference TRBV15 and TRBJ2-3, is DAMVIQNPRYQVTQFGKPVTLSCSQTLNHNVMYWYQQKSSQAPKLLFHYYDKDFNNEADTPDNFQSRRPNTSFCFLDIRSPGLGDTAMYLCATSREAAGADTQYFGPGTRLTVL.

The chain is built from TRBV7-9 and TRBJ2-2, with 8 bases that match TRBD1. Losses at the gene ends were 3 bases for V and 4 bases for J; bases not matched to a gene: 7. The CDR3 loop spans 16 amino acids. CDR1 is SEHNR, CDR2 FQNEAQ, per germline (reference sequence). This CDR3 is CASSFPLDRATGELFF. CDR3 nucleotides: TGTGCCAGCAGCTTCCCCTTGGACAGGGCCACCGGGGAGCTGTTTTTT. Drawing the rest from reference TRBV7-9 and TRBJ2-2, the complete variable domain is DTGVSQNPRHKITKRGQNVTFRCDPISEHNRLYWYRQTLGQGPEFLTYFQNEAQLEKSRLLSDRFSAERPKGSFSTLEIQRTEQGDSAMYLCASSFPLDRATGELFFGEGSRLTVL.

In regard to this clonotype: A much bigger clone sits one base away, suggesting this may be a read error. A read error is likely, as this CDR3 ends without the conserved phenylalanine or tryptophan. The gene calls are TRBV6-1 and TRBJ1-5; no definite D call. The V end lost 2 bases, the J end lost 3 bases, and 8 bases lay between the germline ends. Germline CDR1 and CDR2: MNHNS and SASEGT. The CDR3 has 14 residues. The CDR3 region is CASSEPRYNQPQHL. CDR3 nucleotides: TGTGCCAGCAGTGAACCCCGTTACAATCAGCCCCAGCATTTG.

This clonotype showed up many times. The CDR3 sequence is CASSLLGTSDYNEQFF. In DNA, the CDR3 is TGCGCCAGCAGCTTGTTAGGGACTAGCGACTATAATGAGCAGTTCTTC. The chain combines TRBV5-1 with TRBJ2-1, with 10 bases matching TRBD2. J was trimmed by 7 bases and V by 1 base; bases with no gene match: 8. The germline V gene encodes CDR1 SGHRS and CDR2 YFSETQ. This CDR3 has 16 residues.

This clonotype was counted many times. The chain is built from TRBV6-5 and TRBJ2-5, with 9 nucleotides matching TRBD2. V trimming: 8 bases; J trimming: 4 bases; junction bases outside the gene matches: 8. The germline V gene encodes CDR1 MNHEY and CDR2 SVGAGI. The CDR3 contains 14 residues. The CDR3 protein is CASQSGLASETQYF. The CDR3 bases are TGTGCCAGCCAATCCGGACTAGCGTCAGAGACCCAGTACTTC.

This clonotype was found many times. CDR3 in amino acids: CASSPREYEQFF. The CDR3, as DNA: TGTGCCAGCTCACCAAGAGAGTATGAGCAGTTCTTC. This chain joins TRBV18 and TRBJ2-1; D not resolved. The CDR3 sequence is 12 residues long. CDR1 is KGHSH and CDR2 is LQKENI in the germline V gene. V dropped 2 bases and J dropped 8 bases, with 7 bases sitting between them.

Points on this clonotype: A much larger clone differs by one base, so this may be a read error. This rearrangement joins TRBV29-1 to TRBJ2-3; 13 bases agree with TRBD2. CDR1 and CDR2 from the germline V gene are SQVTM and ANQGSEA. This CDR3 has 16 residues. The CDR3 sequence is CGVGGGTSGAADTQYF. DNA for the CDR3: TGCGGCGTTGGGGGGGGGACTAGCGGGGCGGCGGATACGCAGTATTTT.

This clonotype has only a few counts. A much larger clonotype is one base distant, so this may be a read error. This sequence joins TRBV20-1 and TRBJ2-1; 8 bases are shared with TRBD1. This CDR3 has 14 residues. Germline assignment: CDR1 DFQATT and CDR2 SNEGSKA (reference sequence). For the CDR3, the DNA is TGCAGTGCTCCGGGACAGGCTCTCGACGATGAGCAGCTCTTC. It yields the protein CSAPGQALDDEQLF.

This clonotype was seen repeatedly, ten times or more. The chain links TRBV29-1 to TRBJ2-7; 9 bases match TRBD1. The CDR3 is made up of 13 amino acids. Per the germline V gene, CDR1 is SQVTM and CDR2 is ANQGSEA. V shed 8 bases and J 4 bases; nucleotides not matched to a gene: 9. The CDR3 protein is CSITGQGIYEQYF. The CDR3 DNA follows: TGCAGCATTACGGGACAGGGTATATACGAGCAGTACTTC.

This clonotype was found many times. The V call is TRBV4-3, the J call TRBJ2-1, with 14 bases that match TRBD2. CDR1 is LGHNA and CDR2 is YSLEER in the germline V gene. V was pared by 5 bases and J by 12 bases, with 15 bases of the junction left unmatched. This CDR3 is built from 17 residues. The CDR3 nucleotides read TGCGCCAGCAGCTCGGGACCCGGGACTAGCGGGAGACTGGTGCAGTTCTTC. This translates into CASSSGPGTSGRLVQFF.

The gene calls are TRBV2 and TRBJ2-1; 10 bases fit TRBD2. There are 16 residues in the CDR3. V lost 4 bases and J lost 3; bases outside the gene matches: 6. Germline CDR1 is SNHLY and CDR2 is FYNNEI. CDR3 coding DNA: TGTGCCAGCAGTGGAGGGACTAGCGCTCGCTACAATGAGCAGTTCTTC. Amino acid sequence: CASSGGTSARYNEQFF.

This clonotype appeared many times. The CDR3 is CSASQGRDEQYF. DNA for the CDR3: TGCAGTGCTAGTCAGGGCCGGGACGAGCAGTACTTC. The chain couples TRBV20-1 to TRBJ2-7; possibly TRBD1 for D (5 bases). Germline CDR1 reads DFQATT; CDR2 reads SNEGSKA (reference sequence). The CDR3 consists of 12 residues. Between the trimmed V and J ends, which lost 3 bases and 5 bases, there was a span of 11 bases.

At least ten counts were recorded for this clonotype. This rearrangement joins TRBV6-1 to TRBJ2-7, with 11 bases lining up with TRBD2. CDR1 is MNHNS and CDR2 is SASEGT in the germline V gene. J was trimmed by 5 bases and V by 3 bases; bases with no gene match: 6. This CDR3 has 15 residues. The CDR3 sequence: CASSDGLAGGDEQYF. CDR3 nucleotides: TGTGCCAGCAGTGACGGACTAGCGGGTGGGGACGAGCAGTACTTC.

This clonotype was recorded a few times. This CDR3 is CSVNRGAGEKLFF. CDR3 bases: TGCAGCGTGAACAGGGGGGCTGGAGAAAAACTGTTTTTT. The V gene is TRBV29-1, the J gene TRBJ1-4; 8 bases align to TRBD1. Germline V CDR1 and CDR2: SQVTM, ANQGSEA. With 6 bases clipped from V and 8 bases from J, the junction kept 8 bases outside the gene matches. The CDR3 loop spans 13 amino acids. Together with reference TRBV29-1 and TRBJ1-4, the CDR3 gives the full variable domain: SAVISQKPSRDICQRGTSLTIQCQVDSQVTMMFWYRQQPGQSLTLIATANQGSEATYESGFVIDKFPISRPNLTFSTLTVSNMSPEDSSIYLCSVNRGAGEKLFFGSGTQLSVL.